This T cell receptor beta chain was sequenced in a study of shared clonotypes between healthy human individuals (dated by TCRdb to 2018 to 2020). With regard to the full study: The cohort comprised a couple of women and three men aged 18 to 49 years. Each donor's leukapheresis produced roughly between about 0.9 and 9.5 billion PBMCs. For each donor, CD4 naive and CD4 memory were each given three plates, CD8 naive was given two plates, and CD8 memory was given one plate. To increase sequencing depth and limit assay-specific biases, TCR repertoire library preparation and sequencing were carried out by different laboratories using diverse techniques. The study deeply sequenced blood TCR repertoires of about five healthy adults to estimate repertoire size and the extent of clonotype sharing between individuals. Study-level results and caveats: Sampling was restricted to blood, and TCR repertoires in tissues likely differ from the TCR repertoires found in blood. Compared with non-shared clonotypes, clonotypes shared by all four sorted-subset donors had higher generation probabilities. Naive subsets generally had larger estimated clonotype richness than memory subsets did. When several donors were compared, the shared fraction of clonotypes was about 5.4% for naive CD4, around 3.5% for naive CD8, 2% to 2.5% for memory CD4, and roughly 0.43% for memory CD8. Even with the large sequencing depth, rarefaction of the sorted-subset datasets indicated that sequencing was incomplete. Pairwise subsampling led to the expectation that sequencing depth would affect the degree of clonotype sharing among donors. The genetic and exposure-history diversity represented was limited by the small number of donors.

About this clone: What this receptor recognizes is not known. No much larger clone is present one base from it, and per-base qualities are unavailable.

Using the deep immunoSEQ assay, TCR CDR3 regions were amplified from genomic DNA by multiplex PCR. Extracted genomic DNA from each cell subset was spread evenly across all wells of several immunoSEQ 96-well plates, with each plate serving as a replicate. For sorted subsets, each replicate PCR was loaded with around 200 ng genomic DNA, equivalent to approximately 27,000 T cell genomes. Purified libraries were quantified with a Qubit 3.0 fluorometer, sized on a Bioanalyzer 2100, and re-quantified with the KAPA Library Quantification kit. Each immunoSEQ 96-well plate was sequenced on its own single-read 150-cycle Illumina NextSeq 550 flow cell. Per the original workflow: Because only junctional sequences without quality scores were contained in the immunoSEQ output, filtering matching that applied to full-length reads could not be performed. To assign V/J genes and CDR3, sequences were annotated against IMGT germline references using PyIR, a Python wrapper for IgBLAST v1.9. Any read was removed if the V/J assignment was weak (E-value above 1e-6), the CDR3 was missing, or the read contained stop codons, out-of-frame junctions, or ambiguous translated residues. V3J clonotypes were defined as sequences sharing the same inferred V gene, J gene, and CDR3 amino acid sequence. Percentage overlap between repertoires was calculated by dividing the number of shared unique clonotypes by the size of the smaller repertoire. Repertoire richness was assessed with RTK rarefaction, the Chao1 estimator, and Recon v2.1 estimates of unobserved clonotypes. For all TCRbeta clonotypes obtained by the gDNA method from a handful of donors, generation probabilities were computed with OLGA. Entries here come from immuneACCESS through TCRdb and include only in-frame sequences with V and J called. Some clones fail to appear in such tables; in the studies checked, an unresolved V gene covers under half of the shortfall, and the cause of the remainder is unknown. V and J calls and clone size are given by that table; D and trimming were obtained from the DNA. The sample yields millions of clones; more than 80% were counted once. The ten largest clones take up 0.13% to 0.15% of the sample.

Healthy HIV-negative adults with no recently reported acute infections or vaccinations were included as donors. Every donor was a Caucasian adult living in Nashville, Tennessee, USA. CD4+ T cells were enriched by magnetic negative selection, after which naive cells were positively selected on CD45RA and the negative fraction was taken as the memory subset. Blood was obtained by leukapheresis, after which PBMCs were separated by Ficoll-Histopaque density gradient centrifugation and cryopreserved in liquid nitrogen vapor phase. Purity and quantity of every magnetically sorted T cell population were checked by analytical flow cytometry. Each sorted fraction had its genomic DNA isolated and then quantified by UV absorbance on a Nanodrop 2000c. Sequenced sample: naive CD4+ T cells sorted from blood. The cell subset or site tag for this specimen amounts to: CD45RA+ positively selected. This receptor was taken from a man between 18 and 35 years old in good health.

This receptor carries the CDR3 CSARAMDGYTF. The nucleotide sequence reads as follows: TGCAGTGCTAGAGCTATGGATGGCTACACCTTC. Recombination joined TRBV20-1 with TRBJ1-2, with no D gene named confidently. The CDR3 numbers 11 residues from cysteine through phenylalanine. The read is trimmed to its CDR3 DNA, 33 bases read in frame from base 1. V and J are truncated by 1 base and 6 bases respectively, leaving an intervening sequence of 6 bases. Based on the germline V gene (reference sequence), the CDR1 and CDR2 sequences are DFQATT and SNEGSKA.